The 21 T cell receptor beta chains reported below all come from one sample, sequenced in a study of T cell changes during pregnancy in multiple sclerosis. Assay: immunoSEQ multiplex PCR; the TCRdb copy retains only in-frame clones and omits some. In the table there are 90,000 to 130,000 clones, 90% to 95% of which are singletons. Material: peripheral blood, obtained in the third trimester of pregnancy. These receptors were taken from a female donor with multiple sclerosis, enrolled in a pregnancy study.

V and J are TRBV2 and TRBJ1-2; TRBD1 agrees at 8 bases. The germline V gene has CDR1 SNHLY and CDR2 FYNNEI. The V and J ends lost 8 bases and 5 bases, in that order; junction bases with no gene match: 7. This CDR3 is 13 amino acids long. CDR3 sequence: CASRATGAYGYTF. The CDR3 bases are TGTGCCAGCCGAGCGACAGGGGCGTATGGCTACACCTTC. Using reference TRBV2 and TRBJ1-2 for the parts outside the CDR3, the full variable domain is EPEVTQTPSHQVTQMGQEVILRCVPISNHLYFYWYRQILGQKVEFLVSFYNNEISEKSEIFDDQFSVERPDGSNFTLKIRSTKLEDSAMYFCASRATGAYGYTFGSGTRLTVV.

The chain uses TRBV21-1 and TRBJ1-1; the table calls TRBD1, which could not be checked here. TRBV21-1 constitutes a pseudogene. The CDR3 has 18 residues. This CDR3 is CASSKGAWDRAEDTEAFF. As DNA, the CDR3 is TGTGCCAGCAGCAAAGGGGCTTGGGACAGGGCGGAAGACACTGAAGCTTTCTTT.

The rearrangement uses TRBV5-1 and TRBJ2-3, with D possibly TRBD2 on 6 matching bases. The V gene lost 4 bases and the J gene lost 7 bases, with 16 bases spanning the gap. Germline CDR1 is SGHRS and CDR2 is YFSETQ. The CDR3 has 14 residues. The CDR3 DNA reads as TGCGCCAGCAGCACTGGGACTGTACCTTATACGCAGTATTTT. It encodes CASSTGTVPYTQYF.

The chain joins TRBV18 to TRBJ2-1; a possible D gene is TRBD2 (6 bases). V lost 3 bases and J 8 bases, leaving 17 bases between the germline ends. The CDR3 has 15 residues. Germline CDR1 reads KGHSH; CDR2 reads LQKENI. The DNA for the CDR3 is TGTGCCAGCTCACCTTTGTCCGAAGCGGGCCATGAGCAGTTCTTC. Residues: CASSPLSEAGHEQFF.

The J gene is TRBJ1-4, the V gene TRBV30, with D uncertain. CDR3 length equals 14 residues. From germline, CDR1 is GTSNPN and CDR2 SVGIG (reference sequence). Trimming removed 0 bases from V and 4 bases from J, with 9 bases in between. The CDR3 sequence is CAWSVQTFNEKLFF. In DNA form, the CDR3 reads TGTGCCTGGAGTGTACAAACCTTTAATGAAAAACTGTTTTTT.

This rearrangement joins TRBV15 to TRBJ1-2; D is possibly TRBD1 (5 bases). CDR3 length equals 14 residues. Between the trimmed V and J ends, which lost 0 bases and 4 bases, there was a span of 9 bases. Germline CDR1 LNHNV, CDR2 YYDKDF (reference sequence). The CDR3, as DNA: TGTGCCACCAGCAGAGAAAGGGGCGTCTATGGCTACACCTTC. It specifies CATSRERGVYGYTF.

The genes are TRBV5-1 and TRBJ2-4, with D tentatively TRBD2 (6 bases). Trimming pared 2 bases from V and 4 bases from J, leaving 10 bases between. Germline V gene data show CDR1 as SGHRS and CDR2 as YFSETQ. This CDR3 region has 14 residues. CDR3 loop: CASSFNGGKNIQYF. The DNA for the CDR3 is TGCGCCAGCAGCTTCAACGGGGGTAAAAACATTCAGTACTTC.

The chain carries TRBV7-6 and TRBJ2-5; D possibly corresponds to TRBD1 (5 bases). The germline CDR1 and CDR2 sequences are SGHVS and FNYEAQ. The CDR3 length is 15 residues. V was clipped by 5 bases and J by 1 base, with 14 bases between them. CDR3 in DNA: TGTGCCAGCAGCCAACGGACACTTACCCAAGAGACCCAGTACTTC. Translating it yields CASSQRTLTQETQYF.

The CDR3 spells CASSNGGGQVPSTDTQYF. The CDR3 DNA is TGTGCCAGCAGCAACGGGGGGGGGCAGGTCCCTAGCACAGATACGCAGTATTTT. The chain uses TRBV5-4 and TRBJ2-3; 8 nucleotides line up with TRBD2. Germline trimming cut 4 bases from V and 0 bases from J; bases unmatched to any gene: 13. Germline values: CDR1 SGHNT, CDR2 YYREEE (reference sequence). The CDR3 consists of 18 residues.

The chain links TRBV10-1 to TRBJ1-1, with no clear D. Deletions cut 0 bases from V and 1 base from J, with 9 bases between. The germline CDR1 and CDR2 sequences are WNHNN and SYGVQD (reference sequence). CDR3 length: 15 amino acids. The CDR3 spells CASSESGRSNTEAFF. CDR3 bases: TGCGCCAGCAGTGAGTCCGGCAGGTCGAACACTGAAGCTTTCTTT.

This sequence joins TRBV10-1 and TRBJ2-7; 7 positions match TRBD2. The CDR3 runs 13 residues. Germline values: CDR1 WNHNN, CDR2 SYGVQD (reference sequence). Trimming took 8 bases from V and 3 from J; bases not matched to a gene: 7. In nucleotides, the CDR3 is TGCGCCAGCGGAGGACTAGAAGTCTACGAGCAGTACTTC. The encoded protein is CASGGLEVYEQYF.

The J gene is TRBJ2-7, the V gene TRBV6-6, with 9 nucleotides matching TRBD1. The CDR3 extends over 16 amino acids. Germline CDR1 MNHNY, CDR2 SVGAGI (reference sequence). Losses at the gene ends were 1 base for V and 2 bases for J; bases not matched to a gene: 6. For the CDR3, the DNA is TGTGCCAGCAGTTACTTACGACAGGGGGTAACCTACGAGCAGTACTTC. Protein product: CASSYLRQGVTYEQYF.

The genes are TRBV5-1 and TRBJ2-3, with 10 bases aligning to TRBD1. V was pared by 4 bases and J by 4 bases, with 6 bases of the junction left unmatched. This CDR3 is 15 amino acids long. The germline V gene has CDR1 SGHRS and CDR2 YFSETQ. The CDR3 DNA is TGCGCCAGCAGCCCTCGGACAGGGGGATCAGATACGCAGTATTTT. Translated: CASSPRTGGSDTQYF.

This rearrangement joins TRBV9 to TRBJ2-1, with no clear D. Germline-derived CDR1 and CDR2 are SGDLS and YYNGEE. This CDR3 region has 13 residues. Trimming stripped 0 bases from V and 7 bases from J, with 8 bases between. The CDR3 reads CASSVDFRNEQFF. DNA of the CDR3: TGTGCCAGCAGCGTAGACTTCCGGAATGAGCAGTTCTTC. The whole variable domain, filled in from reference TRBV9 and TRBJ2-1, reads DSGVTQTPKHLITATGQRVTLRCSPRSGDLSVYWYQQSLDQGLQFLIQYYNGEERAKGNILERFSAQQFPDLHSELNLSSLELGDSALYFCASSVDFRNEQFFGPGTRLTVL.

This chain joins TRBV13 and TRBJ2-2; possible D gene TRBD1, 6 bases. This CDR3 contains 16 residues. V lost 0 bases to trimming and J lost 7 bases, with 15 bases between them. Germline V gene lookup returns CDR1 PRHDT and CDR2 FYEKMQ (reference sequence). CDR3 bases: TGTGCCAGCAGCTTAGGGGTACAGGGTTTTAACGGGGAGCTGTTTTTT. Protein product: CASSLGVQGFNGELFF.

This clone was observed a handful of times. The chain recombines TRBV19 with TRBJ1-5; the D is unclear. V was cut by 0 bases and J by 3 bases, with 12 bases left in between. Looked up from germline, CDR1 is LNHDA and CDR2 is SQIVND (reference sequence). This CDR3 region has 16 residues. The CDR3 is CASSIDGRSSNQPQHF. The CDR3 region has the DNA TGTGCCAGTAGTATAGACGGCAGGTCCTCCAATCAGCCCCAGCATTTT.

The count of this clone is one. The J gene is TRBJ1-1, the V gene TRBV5-4; D is undetermined. V lost 2 bases, J lost 3 bases, and 11 bases lay in between. Germline-derived CDR1 and CDR2 are SGHNT and YYREEE (reference sequence). The CDR3 contains 14 residues. The CDR3 sequence is CASSLKGGDTEAFF. DNA for the CDR3: TGTGCCAGCAGCTTAAAGGGAGGTGACACTGAAGCTTTCTTT.

The J gene is TRBJ2-2, the V gene TRBV19; tentatively, D is TRBD1 (6 bases). Trimming removed 7 bases from V and 0 bases from J, with 12 bases in between. CDR1 is LNHDA and CDR2 is SQIVND in the germline V gene (reference sequence). The CDR3 covers 15 residues. For the CDR3, the DNA is TGTGCCAGTAATTATGGGACAACGAACACCGGGGAGCTGTTTTTT. This encodes CASNYGTTNTGELFF. Full variable domain (missing parts from reference TRBV19 and TRBJ2-2): DGGITQSPKYLFRKEGQNVTLSCEQNLNHDAMYWYRQDPGQGLRLIYYSQIVNDFQKGDIAEGYSVSREKKESFPLTVTSAQKNPTAFYLCASNYGTTNTGELFFGEGSRLTVL.

V gene TRBV5-4 combines with J gene TRBJ2-7; D is possibly TRBD1 (6 bases). Looked up from germline, CDR1 is SGHNT and CDR2 is YYREEE (reference sequence). The CDR3 has 15 amino acids. Between the trimmed V and J ends, which lost 0 bases and 3 bases, there was a span of 13 bases. The CDR3 protein is CASSLAQGQLYEQYF. The DNA for the CDR3 is TGTGCCAGCAGCTTGGCCCAAGGACAGCTCTACGAGCAGTACTTC.

With respect to this clone: The junction and the germline gene differ at one end; a read error may be behind it. V is TRBV18 and J is TRBJ2-2; TRBD1 matches 7 bases. This CDR3 spans 16 amino acids. Per germline, CDR1 KGHSH and CDR2 LQKENI. CDR3 in DNA: TGTGCCAGCGCACCGACCGGGACAGCTAACACCGGGGAGCTGTTTTTT. Its protein product is CASAPTGTANTGELFF. Together with reference TRBV18 and TRBJ2-2, the CDR3 gives the full variable domain: NAGVMQNPRHLVRRRGQEARLRCSPMKGHSHVYWYRQLPEEGLKFMVYLQKENIIDESGMPKERFSAEFPKEGPSILRIQQVVRGDSAAYFCASAPTGTANTGELFFGEGSRLTVL.

This sequence joins TRBV27 and TRBJ2-3, with D maybe TRBD1 (6 bases). Germline V gene sequence: CDR1 MNHEY, CDR2 SMNVEV (reference sequence). The CDR3 loop spans 13 amino acids. The V end was cut by 8 bases, the J end by 1 base, with 10 bases between. The CDR3, as DNA: TGTGCCAGCTCTCGACAGGGCACAGATACGCAGTATTTT. As protein: CASSRQGTDTQYF.